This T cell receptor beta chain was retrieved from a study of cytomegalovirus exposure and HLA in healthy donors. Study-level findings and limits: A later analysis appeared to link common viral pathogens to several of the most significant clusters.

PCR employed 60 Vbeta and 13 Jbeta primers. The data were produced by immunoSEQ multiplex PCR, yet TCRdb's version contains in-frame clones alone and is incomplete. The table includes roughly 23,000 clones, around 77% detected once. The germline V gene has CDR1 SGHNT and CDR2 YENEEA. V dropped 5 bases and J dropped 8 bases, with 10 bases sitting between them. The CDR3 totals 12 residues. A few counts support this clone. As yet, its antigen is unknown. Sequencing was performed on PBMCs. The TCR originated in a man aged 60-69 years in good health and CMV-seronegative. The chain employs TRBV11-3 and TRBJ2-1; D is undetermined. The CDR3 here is CASSPFGDEQFF. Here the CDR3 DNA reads TGTGCCAGCAGCCCCTTCGGTGATGAGCAGTTCTTC.